This T cell receptor beta chain derives from a study of control samples from healthy donors and cancer patients. Using immunoSEQ multiplex PCR, the repertoire was profiled, and TCRdb retains in-frame clones only, with some absent. Here the sample spans 150,000 to 200,000 clones, 85% to 90% being singletons. The CDR3 length is 13 residues. Germline V gene data show CDR1 as SNHLY and CDR2 as FYNNEI. Trimming took 4 bases from V and 5 from J, leaving 8 bases between them. Sequenced: blood. The TCR sequence derives from a man aged 25 to 40 in good health. V and J are TRBV2 and TRBJ1-4, with D possibly matching TRBD1 (5 bases). CDR3: CASSVRDNEKLFF. DNA of the CDR3: TGTGCCAGCAGTGTCAGGGACAATGAAAAACTGTTTTTT.